The T cell receptor (beta chain) described here comes from a study of Graves' ophthalmopathy and Graves' hyperthyroidism. Study observations and caveats: From stable hyperthyroidism, ophthalmopathy was separated by a 13-signature model with about 88% sensitivity and about 81% specificity. Ophthalmopathy progression prediction by the model yielded a sensitivity of roughly 67% and a specificity of under 80%. Most thyroid clonotypes with frequency above 0.001 were detected in blood too.

Orbital computed tomography and thyroid ultrasound, along with TRAb, serum thyroxine and clinical symptoms, underpinned diagnosis. This clonotype was counted only a few times. The antigen remains unidentified. Trimming took off 1 base at V and 8 bases at J, with 11 bases between the two ends. The CDR3 sequence is 13 residues long. The study amplified TCR beta CDR3 regions using RNA transcripts. In the first round, RT-PCR was carried out with HTBI primers, and a multiplex PCR formed the second round. MiXCR was run by TCRdb on the multiplex PCR reads, yielding one entry per CDR3 protein. Of about 210,000 distinct CDR3 sequences in the sample, approximately 29% were seen once.

Material for sequencing was peripheral blood. This clonotype was sampled from a man aged 50 or older with Graves' ophthalmopathy. The chain has TRBV12-3 or TRBV12-4 and TRBJ1-2; D might be TRBD1 (5 bases). The CDR3 region is CASSLVPGRGYTF. CDR3 DNA: TGTGCCAGCAGTTTAGTCCCAGGGAGAGGCTACACCTTC.